The present TCR beta chain was sequenced within a study of T cells in Graves' hyperthyroidism and ophthalmopathy. Study-level findings and limits: Clonotypes that were expanded in thyroid above 0.001 mostly appeared in blood too. Separating ophthalmopathy from stable hyperthyroidism was achieved by a 13 V-J model.

The diagnostic basis comprised clinical symptoms, serum thyroxine and TRAb, thyroid ultrasound and orbital computed tomography. Blood was drawn at first hyperthyroidism diagnosis, before any ophthalmopathy symptoms. There were TCR beta CDR3 regions amplified from RNA transcripts. Primed by the HTBI set, a first-round RT-PCR was run on the TCR CDR3. TCRdb called the multiplex PCR reads again in MiXCR, with one record for every CDR3 protein. There are about 770,000 distinct CDR3 sequences in the sample; roughly a sixth occur only once, and around 17% lies in the top ten. This clonotype was counted ten times or more. The antigen remains undetermined. The CDR3 length is 15 residues. Trimming took 2 bases from V and 7 from J; bases not matched to a gene: 8.

V is TRBV12-3 or TRBV12-4 and J is TRBJ2-5; 9 bases align to TRBD2. Sequenced sample: blood. The sequence derives from a woman aged 45-60 years with Graves' hyperthyroidism that later progressed to Graves' ophthalmopathy. The CDR3 spells CASSLTAGGGGTQYF. The CDR3 DNA reads TGTGCCAGCAGTTTAACCGCGGGGGGGGGAGGGACCCAGTACTTC.